These 30 T cell receptor beta chains were sequenced from one sample in a study of shared clonotypes between healthy human individuals. The table came from immunoSEQ multiplex PCR; TCRdb's copy has only in-frame clones and leaves some out. The top ten hold 1.5% to 2% of the sample, which has over 2,000,000 clones, just over 90% seen once. CD8 cells classed as naive were CD45RO-negative and positively selected for CCR7, excluding terminally differentiated effector memory CD45RA+ cells. Material: naive CD8+ T cells from PBMCs. These receptors were obtained from a man younger than 30 in good health. Some clones in this sample may be carry-over from other donors' samples.

V gene TRBV5-1 combines with J gene TRBJ2-7; 9 bases match TRBD2. The CDR3 totals 16 residues. Germline values: CDR1 SGHRS, CDR2 YFSETQ. The V gene end was trimmed by 6 bases and the J gene end by 4 bases; junction bases not matched to a gene: 14. The CDR3 reads CASKEEGGRASYEQYF. For the CDR3, the DNA is TGCGCCAGCAAGGAAGAGGGCGGGAGGGCCAGTTACGAGCAGTACTTC.

The DNA of the CDR3 is TGTGCCAGCAGTTTAAAAGGGGAGGTGCACACTGAAGCTTTCTTT. Translation: CASSLKGEVHTEAFF. The rearrangement uses TRBV28 and TRBJ1-1; a weak D match, TRBD1 (5 bases). Germline V gene lookup returns CDR1 MDHEN and CDR2 SYDVKM. The CDR3 sequence is 15 residues long. The V and J ends lost 2 bases and 3 bases respectively, with 13 bases between them.

V and J are TRBV7-9 and TRBJ2-7, with D maybe TRBD2 (6 bases). CDR3 length: 14 amino acids. Germline loops: CDR1 SEHNR, CDR2 FQNEAQ (reference sequence). V was trimmed by 7 bases and J by 1 base, leaving 14 bases between them. The CDR3 protein is CASTPAGPSYEQYF. The CDR3 nucleotides are TGTGCCAGCACCCCAGCGGGCCCTTCCTACGAGCAGTACTTC. Full variable domain (missing parts from reference TRBV7-9 and TRBJ2-7): DTGVSQNPRHKITKRGQNVTFRCDPISEHNRLYWYRQTLGQGPEFLTYFQNEAQLEKSRLLSDRFSAERPKGSFSTLEIQRTEQGDSAMYLCASTPAGPSYEQYFGPGTRLTVT.

This chain links TRBV7-3 with TRBJ1-3, with D perhaps matching TRBD1 (5 bases). Germline V gene sequence: CDR1 SGHTA, CDR2 FQGTGA. CDR3 length: 15 residues. The V end was cut by 0 bases, the J end by 3 bases, with 9 bases between. The CDR3 loop is CASSLTGGFGNTIYF. The CDR3 DNA reads as TGTGCCAGCAGCTTAACCGGGGGGTTTGGAAACACCATATATTTT.

This clone has just one count. This chain links TRBV5-5 with TRBJ1-1; unclear D gene. Germline CDR1 SGHKS, CDR2 YYEKEE (reference sequence). V lost 6 bases, J lost 1 base, and 16 bases lay in between. The CDR3 consists of 15 residues. CDR3 DNA: TGTGCCAGCAATGTCCTTCTTCTGAGGAACACTGAAGCTTTCTTT. Translating it yields CASNVLLLRNTEAFF.

The chain employs TRBV7-2 and TRBJ1-1; the D is unclear. This CDR3 region has 13 residues. Looked up from germline, CDR1 is SGHTA and CDR2 is FQGNSA. The V end lost 5 bases, the J end lost 6 bases, and 13 bases lay between the germline ends. The CDR3 bases are TGTGCCAGCAGCCCACTAGGGTGGGCTGAAGCTTTCTTT. Protein product: CASSPLGWAEAFF.

The J gene is TRBJ1-2, the V gene TRBV9; D ambiguous. Germline CDR1 is SGDLS and CDR2 is YYNGEE. This CDR3 has 15 amino acids. Trimming removed 0 bases from V and 3 bases from J, with 12 bases in between. In DNA form, the CDR3 reads TGTGCCAGCAGCGTAGGTCGAAATCCCTACTATGGCTACACCTTC. Its protein is CASSVGRNPYYGYTF.

This chain links TRBV5-4 with TRBJ2-5; a possible D gene is TRBD2 (5 bases). Germline-derived CDR1 and CDR2 are SGHNT and YYREEE (reference sequence). The V gene lost 4 bases and the J gene lost 5 bases, with 18 bases spanning the gap. The length of the CDR3 is 15 residues. CDR3 sequence reads: CASSPEREYGETQYF. The CDR3 DNA follows: TGTGCCAGCAGCCCGGAGAGGGAGTACGGGGAGACCCAGTACTTC.

This chain uses TRBV5-6 with TRBJ2-3, with D possibly called TRBD1 or TRBD2 (5 bases each). Germline loops: CDR1 SGHDT, CDR2 YYEEEE. This CDR3 has 16 amino acids. V was shortened by 4 bases and J by 2 bases, with 17 bases between the two germline ends. CDR3: CASSQGSGFFTDTQYF. The CDR3 bases are TGTGCCAGCAGCCAGGGAAGCGGCTTCTTCACAGATACGCAGTATTTT.

This clone is a singleton in its sample. This specimen includes other DNA sequences encoding the same CDR3. This rearrangement joins TRBV28 to TRBJ2-7; D not certain. The CDR3 runs to 13 residues. Germline lookup yields CDR1 MDHEN and CDR2 SYDVKM. Trimming removed 2 bases from V and 3 bases from J, with 8 bases in between. CDR3 in amino acids: CASSLIGGYEQYF. The DNA for the CDR3 is TGTGCCAGCAGTTTAATCGGCGGCTACGAGCAGTACTTC.

The CDR3 nucleotides are TGTGCCAGCAGGGCCGGGACTAGCCGAATCTACGAGCAGTACTTC. It codes for CASRAGTSRIYEQYF. The genes are TRBV2 and TRBJ2-7, with TRBD2 identical over 9 bases. V was pared by 6 bases and J by 3 bases, with 9 bases of the junction left unmatched. Germline values: CDR1 SNHLY, CDR2 FYNNEI. The CDR3 has 15 amino acids.

The chain has TRBV4-1 and TRBJ1-4, with a possible D match to TRBD1 (5 bases). The V and J ends lost 0 bases and 7 bases respectively, with 18 bases between them. Germline CDR1 MGHRA, CDR2 YSYEKL. The CDR3 is 17 amino acids. CDR3 in DNA: TGCGCCAGCAGCCAAGAGCGAATGGGGGGATGGTTTGAAAAACTGTTTTTT. It translates to CASSQERMGGWFEKLFF.

The chain joins TRBV6-1 to TRBJ2-7; D may correspond to TRBD1 or TRBD2 (6 bases each). Germline V CDR1 and CDR2: MNHNS, SASEGT. This CDR3 has 13 residues. The V end lost 11 bases, the J end lost 4 bases, and 18 bases lay between the germline ends. Here the CDR3 DNA reads TGTGCCTCCCAACCGGGGGCAGATTACGAGCAGTACTTC. This encodes CASQPGADYEQYF.

The chain recombines TRBV9 with TRBJ1-1; 7 bases agree with TRBD1. CDR3 length equals 13 residues. V gave up 3 bases and J gave up 7 bases; unmatched junction bases: 6. Germline lookup yields CDR1 SGDLS and CDR2 YYNGEE. The CDR3 DNA reads as TGTGCCAGCAGCGGGACAGGCGGGGTTGAAGCTTTCTTT. Translation gives CASSGTGGVEAFF. Variable domain in full (rest from reference TRBV9 and TRBJ1-1): DSGVTQTPKHLITATGQRVTLRCSPRSGDLSVYWYQQSLDQGLQFLIQYYNGEERAKGNILERFSAQQFPDLHSELNLSSLELGDSALYFCASSGTGGVEAFFGQGTRLTVV.

The chain joins TRBV27 to TRBJ2-1; a weak D match, TRBD2 (5 bases). Trimming cost V 5 bases and J 4 bases, with 18 bases left between them. CDR1 is MNHEY and CDR2 is SMNVEV in the germline V gene (reference sequence). The CDR3 length is 16 residues. CDR3 sequence reads: CASSPPGSGFYNEQFF. In nucleotides, the CDR3 is TGTGCCAGCAGTCCCCCGGGGAGCGGTTTTTACAATGAGCAGTTCTTC.

Details on this clone: The sample holds other DNA sequences that translate to the same CDR3. The chain joins TRBV9 to TRBJ1-5; D not resolved. This CDR3 spans 14 amino acids. Between the trimmed V and J ends, which lost 0 bases and 4 bases, there was a span of 8 bases. CDR1 is SGDLS and CDR2 is YYNGEE in the germline V gene. The CDR3 DNA follows: TGTGCCAGCAGCGTAGGGGCCGCTAATCAGCCCCAGCATTTT. Its protein is CASSVGAANQPQHF.

V is TRBV6-1 and J is TRBJ1-6; the D is unclear. This CDR3 region has 12 residues. Trimming cost V 3 bases and J 11 bases, with 8 bases left between them. Per the germline V gene, CDR1 is MNHNS and CDR2 is SASEGT. As DNA, the CDR3 is TGTGCCAGCAGTGACGGACCTCCACCCCTCCACTTT. Its translation: CASSDGPPPLHF.

Notes on this clone: Other nucleotide sequences from this sample produce the same CDR3. This rearrangement joins TRBV7-9 to TRBJ1-5, with D maybe TRBD1 (5 bases). The germline CDR1 and CDR2 sequences are SEHNR and FQNEAQ (reference sequence). Trimming pared 2 bases from V and 6 bases from J, leaving 5 bases between. This CDR3 region has 12 residues. The CDR3 nucleotides read TGTGCCAGCAGCTTAACAGGTCAGCCCCAGCATTTT. Amino acids: CASSLTGQPQHF. Looking up the rest from reference TRBV7-9 and TRBJ1-5 gives the full variable domain: DTGVSQNPRHKITKRGQNVTFRCDPISEHNRLYWYRQTLGQGPEFLTYFQNEAQLEKSRLLSDRFSAERPKGSFSTLEIQRTEQGDSAMYLCASSLTGQPQHFGDGTRLSIL.

The chain employs TRBV5-1 and TRBJ2-7; perhaps TRBD2 as D (6 bases). Germline V lookup: CDR1 SGHRS, CDR2 YFSETQ. V lost 0 bases and J lost 2, with 15 bases in between. The CDR3 is 16 amino acids. The CDR3 sequence is CASSLGSRESAYEQYF. The CDR3 bases are TGCGCCAGCAGCTTGGGTAGCCGGGAGTCTGCCTACGAGCAGTACTTC. Using reference TRBV5-1 and TRBJ2-7 for the parts outside the CDR3, the full variable domain is KAGVTQTPRYLIKTRGQQVTLSCSPISGHRSVSWYQQTPGQGLQFLFEYFSETQRNKGNFPGRFSGRQFSNSRSEMNVSTLELGDSALYLCASSLGSRESAYEQYFGPGTRLTVT.

V usage is TRBV11-2 and J usage is TRBJ2-1; D ambiguous. The CDR3 is 13 residues long. CDR1 is SGHAT and CDR2 is FQNNGV in the germline V gene. V was pared by 7 bases and J by 5 bases, with 12 bases between. The CDR3 here is CASTLDRHNEQFF. DNA of the CDR3: TGTGCCAGCACCCTAGATCGCCACAATGAGCAGTTCTTC.

The chain links TRBV4-1 to TRBJ2-7; 7 nucleotides align to TRBD1. The CDR3 extends over 15 amino acids. Germline CDR1 is MGHRA and CDR2 is YSYEKL. Trimming took 0 bases from V and 7 from J; bases not matched to a gene: 9. In DNA form, the CDR3 reads TGCGCCAGCAGCCAAGAAGGGGGCAGGCCAGTTGAGCAGTACTTC. Translated: CASSQEGGRPVEQYF.

J is TRBJ1-4 and V is TRBV29-1; D is undetermined. This CDR3 comprises 12 residues. CDR1 and CDR2 (germline): SQVTM, ANQGSEA. V was trimmed by 4 bases and J by 6 bases, leaving 9 bases between them. The CDR3 DNA reads as TGCAGCGTTGGACGGGGAGATGAAAAACTGTTTTTT. It encodes CSVGRGDEKLFF.

J is TRBJ2-7 and V is TRBV28; 10 positions agree with TRBD2. CDR3 length: 16 residues. The germline CDR1 and CDR2 sequences are MDHEN and SYDVKM. The J segment lost 5 bases and the V segment lost 4 bases, leaving 11 bases of the junction unmatched. CDR3 bases: TGTGCCAGCAGTTATGACCAGCGGGAGGGCCGCGACGAGCAGTACTTC. Protein sequence: CASSYDQREGRDEQYF.

The gene calls are TRBV19 and TRBJ2-1, with a weak D call TRBD2 (5 bases). Germline CDR1 is LNHDA and CDR2 is SQIVND (reference sequence). This CDR3 is built from 16 residues. The V and J ends lost 5 bases and 4 bases respectively, with 18 bases between them. Written as DNA, the CDR3 is TGTGCCAGTAGTCGGCTAGCTCCCAACAAATACAATGAGCAGTTCTTC. It yields the protein CASSRLAPNKYNEQFF.

The genes are TRBV9 and TRBJ1-3; no definite D call. V was trimmed by 4 bases and J by 1 base, leaving 15 bases between them. CDR3 length: 16 residues. The germline V gene encodes CDR1 SGDLS and CDR2 YYNGEE. The CDR3 is CASSYSRASSGNTIYF. DNA for the CDR3: TGTGCCAGCAGCTACAGCCGGGCTTCTTCTGGAAACACCATATATTTT.

This CDR3 reads CASADRDSEAFF. The CDR3 bases are TGCGCCAGCGCTGACAGGGATTCTGAAGCTTTCTTT. J is TRBJ1-1 and V is TRBV5-1, with TRBD1 identical over 7 bases. V lost 7 bases to trimming and J lost 6 bases; unmatched junction nucleotides: 6. The CDR3 has 12 residues. Germline lookup yields CDR1 SGHRS and CDR2 YFSETQ.

This sequence joins TRBV7-9 and TRBJ1-2, with 9 positions matching TRBD1. CDR1 and CDR2 (germline): SEHNR, FQNEAQ (reference sequence). V was pared by 1 base and J by 4 bases, with 10 bases of the junction left unmatched. This CDR3 is built from 17 residues. In DNA, the CDR3 is TGTGCCAGCAGCTTAGGCCCACAGGGGGCAATTTTCTATGGCTACACCTTC. It codes for CASSLGPQGAIFYGYTF.

The chain couples TRBV4-1 to TRBJ2-7; the D gene is possibly TRBD1 (6 bases). The CDR3 runs to 15 residues. V was clipped by 4 bases and J by 0 bases, with 13 bases between them. Per the germline V gene, CDR1 is MGHRA and CDR2 is YSYEKL. The CDR3 sequence is CASSPVDRNSYEQYF. In DNA, the CDR3 is TGCGCCAGCAGCCCCGTCGACAGGAACTCCTACGAGCAGTACTTC.

The chain links TRBV7-7 to TRBJ2-1, with TRBD2 as a possible D gene (5 bases). Between the trimmed V and J ends, which lost 4 bases and 7 bases, there was a span of 11 bases. Germline lookup yields CDR1 SSHAT and CDR2 FNYEAQ (reference sequence). The CDR3 runs 13 residues. CDR3 nucleotide sequence: TGTGCCAGCAGCTACCGACCGGGGAATGAGCAGTTCTTC. This gives the protein CASSYRPGNEQFF.

The V and J genes are TRBV28 and TRBJ2-7, with 7 nucleotides matching TRBD1. The CDR3 totals 14 residues. The trim removed 6 bases at V and 5 bases at J, leaving 10 bases unmatched. In germline, CDR1 is MDHEN, CDR2 SYDVKM. The CDR3: CASRQTQGLNEQYF. CDR3 coding DNA: TGTGCCAGCAGACAAACACAGGGGTTGAACGAGCAGTACTTC.